A selection of T cell receptor beta chains follows, all from one sample in a study of patients and donors after allogeneic stem cell transplantation. TCRdb re-called the RT-PCR reads with MiXCR, one entry per CDR3 protein. The data contain about a million distinct CDR3 sequences, roughly 17% of them singletons. The sequencing sample was made of blood, either unsorted or a sorted T cell fraction (not recorded which). The receptors come from a human donor who was either an allogeneic HSCT recipient or a stem cell or donor lymphocyte infusion donor (not recorded which). It is not recorded whose cells these are; they may come from a transplant donor. Both conserved end residues are trimmed from each CDR3. Clone sizes are given selectively: once, few, many, or a class where the clone is expanded.

v_call	j_call	clone_size	cdr3_aa
TRBV24-1	TRBJ2-1	few	ATRRSGSSYNEQF
TRBV20-1	TRBJ1-1	few	SARDRGSTEAF
TRBV5-1	TRBJ1-4	.	ASSLDLGEKLF
TRBV7-9	TRBJ2-7	.	ASSLDGRWEY
TRBV10-3	TRBJ2-7	.	AISGGTGGLGR
TRBV12-3/TRBV12-4	TRBJ2-1	.	ATDASGSWNEQF
TRBV11-2	TRBJ2-2	.	ASSPGRIISGTNTGELF
TRBV7-9	TRBJ1-2	.	ASSLSEGF
TRBV5-1	TRBJ1-1	.	ASSSSGFTEAF
TRBV12-3/TRBV12-4	TRBJ2-1	many	ASSPDLSSYNEQF
TRBV27	TRBJ2-1	few	ASSPPGFDSYNEQF
TRBV11-2	TRBJ2-1	.	ASGIQYREQF
TRBV10-3	TRBJ1-4	few	AISESKGIGTNEKLF
TRBV5-1	TRBJ1-1	many	ASSLAEKGSEAF
TRBV6-1	TRBJ2-5	.	AGGLAGVGETQY
TRBV11-2	TRBJ2-1	few	ASSLAPGSGGNEQF
TRBV6-2/TRBV6-3	TRBJ1-5	.	ASSYSIIGARQPQH
TRBV7-3	TRBJ2-3	few	ASSLKKGAGTDTQY
TRBV23-1	TRBJ2-3	.	ASRHNVGGEQQTQY
TRBV28	TRBJ1-5	few	ASSSTGRGSWPQH
TRBV7-9	TRBJ2-7	few	ASSLFGTSVYEQY
TRBV2	TRBJ1-2	.	ASTPPPRGYT
TRBV6-5	TRBJ2-1	few	ASSYKREGGNEQF
TRBV18	TRBJ1-2	few	ASSPRQGNYGYT
TRBV5-6	TRBJ2-3	.	ASSSRGLGQGGDTQY
TRBV12-3/TRBV12-4	TRBJ1-5	few	ASSFAGGGNQPQH
TRBV6-1	TRBJ2-1	.	ATQRGGEQF
TRBV29-1	TRBJ2-3	few	SNRDGRTDTQY
TRBV2	TRBJ2-7	.	ASSGAIPPEQY
TRBV3-1	TRBJ2-7	.	ASSQGFRGLGYEQY
TRBV6-1	TRBJ2-2	few	ASSRIGLDNTGELF
TRBV15	TRBJ1-2	few	ATSRGPQVHGYT
TRBV6-1	TRBJ2-7	few	ASSEGGRNEQY
TRBV10-2	TRBJ2-2	.	ASSERTINTGELF
TRBV24-1	TRBJ2-7	.	ATSSTGGEQY
TRBV10-3	TRBJ1-1	.	AISEMTGSLSTEAF
TRBV7-6	TRBJ2-3	few	ASSLGWAGASTDTQY
TRBV5-1	TRBJ1-2	.	ASSLAGTAYHGYT
TRBV15	TRBJ2-3	.	ATSSEMWDTQY
TRBV20-1	TRBJ2-2	.	SARTGRSGELF
TRBV6-1	TRBJ2-2	.	ASSNSRQGRTGELF
TRBV24-1	TRBJ2-3	.	ATSDLGTSGRLGTDTQY
TRBV9	TRBJ1-6	.	ASSVASGSNSPLH
TRBV15	TRBJ2-3	.	ATSRAASWDTQY
TRBV10-3	TRBJ2-2	few	AIRTGQGQNTGELF
TRBV28	TRBJ1-1	few	ASTSGALNTEAF
TRBV19	TRBJ2-3	few	ASSITARATDTQY
TRBV28	TRBJ2-3	.	ASSPSGTGIGDTQY
TRBV6-1	TRBJ2-7	.	ASKIFGVSYEQY